A single sample is the source of the 26 T cell receptor beta chains below, sequenced in a study of neurological immune-mediated disorders. TCRdb independently ran MiXCR on the 5' RACE reads; one entry per CDR3 protein. The data contain tens of thousands of distinct CDR3 sequences, 10% to 12% of them singletons. The sequenced sample consisted of PBMCs. The receptors shown here come from a man in his 60s in good health.

This clonotype was recorded at least ten times. This sequence joins TRBV12-3 or TRBV12-4 and TRBJ1-6; 11 nucleotides match TRBD1. V dropped 6 bases and J dropped 8; count of bases not matched to a gene: 6. This CDR3 comprises 15 residues. The CDR3 nucleotides are TGTGCCAGCAGCCCCGGGACAGGGGGTTATTCACCCCTCCACTTT. Translating it yields CASSPGTGGYSPLHF.

This clonotype was counted many times. The chain carries TRBV9 and TRBJ2-1, with D possibly matching TRBD1 (6 bases). From germline, CDR1 is SGDLS and CDR2 YYNGEE. Deletions cut 0 bases from V and 2 bases from J, with 9 bases between. The CDR3 is 15 residues long. For the CDR3, the DNA is TGTGCCAGCAGCGTAGGCCAGGGGCCCTACAATGAGCAGTTCTTC. It translates to CASSVGQGPYNEQFF.

This clonotype was detected many times. The rearrangement joins TRBV5-1 to TRBJ2-1; 9 bases align to TRBD1. Germline-derived CDR1 and CDR2 are SGHRS and YFSETQ. With V trimmed by 4 bases and J by 0 bases, 5 bases remained unmatched. This CDR3 region has 16 residues. CDR3 DNA sequence: TGCGCCAGCAGCGGATTGACAGGGGGCTCCTACAATGAGCAGTTCTTC. It translates to CASSGLTGGSYNEQFF.

The sample holds many counts of this clonotype. The chain employs TRBV12-3 or TRBV12-4 and TRBJ1-2, with TRBD1 matching over 7 bases. V shed 6 bases and J 4 bases; nucleotides not matched to a gene: 8. The CDR3 covers 14 residues. The CDR3 nucleotides are TGTGCCAGCAGCAGCGACAGGGCCGTCTATGGCTACACCTTC. It encodes CASSSDRAVYGYTF.

This clonotype appeared many times. The chain couples TRBV7-9 to TRBJ2-3; TRBD2 might be the D (6 bases). Germline V CDR1 and CDR2: SEHNR, FQNEAQ (reference sequence). Between the trimmed V and J ends, which lost 3 bases and 1 base, there was a span of 14 bases. This CDR3 region has 16 residues. CDR3 in DNA: TGTGCCAGCAGCTTGGGACTCCAAGAACGCACAGATACGCAGTATTTT. Amino acids: CASSLGLQERTDTQYF.

Ten or more counts support this clonotype. V is TRBV5-1 and J is TRBJ2-1; TRBD2 aligns across 13 bases. Germline CDR1 is SGHRS and CDR2 is YFSETQ. Trimming at V came to 4 bases and at J to 9 bases, leaving 7 bases not matched to a gene. This CDR3 region has 15 residues. The CDR3 sequence: CASSPRTSGGIEQFF. CDR3 DNA: TGCGCCAGCAGCCCAAGGACTAGCGGGGGAATTGAGCAGTTCTTC.

The chain has TRBV6-6 and TRBJ1-3, with D unresolved. The CDR3 totals 16 residues. V was pared by 0 bases and J by 4 bases, with 13 bases between. CDR1 and CDR2 (germline): MNHNY, SVGAGI (reference sequence). In nucleotides, the CDR3 is TGTGCCAGCAGTTACTCGGGCAGGATGAGAGGAAACACCATATATTTT. Translated: CASSYSGRMRGNTIYF.

J is TRBJ2-1 and V is TRBV6-5, with 7 nucleotides matching TRBD2. The germline CDR1 and CDR2 sequences are MNHEY and SVGAGI. The CDR3 runs to 12 residues. The V segment lost 6 bases and the J segment 12 bases; nucleotides outside the gene matches: 8. CDR3: CASSPGRGRQFF. The CDR3 DNA reads TGTGCCAGCAGCCCTGGGAGGGGACGGCAGTTCTTC.

Remarks on this clonotype: A much larger clone lies one base from this, so it may be a read error. V gene TRBV5-6 combines with J gene TRBJ2-1; weak D call: TRBD2 (5 bases). Deletions cut 5 bases from V and 4 bases from J, with 7 bases between. Germline assignment: CDR1 SGHDT and CDR2 YYEEEE. This CDR3 is 12 amino acids long. Here the CDR3 DNA reads TGTGCCAGCAGACGGGGTTACAATGAGCAGTTCTTC. Protein product: CASRRGYNEQFF.

This clonotype has ten or more counts. The chain recombines TRBV4-2 with TRBJ2-1; no definite D call. V shed 1 base and J shed 7 bases, with 8 bases lying between them. The CDR3 sequence is 13 residues long. Germline CDR1 is LGHNA and CDR2 is YNFKEQ. CDR3 protein: CASSQVQPNEQFF. The CDR3 nucleotides are TGTGCCAGCAGCCAAGTTCAACCGAATGAGCAGTTCTTC.

This clonotype came up a few times. The chain joins TRBV7-6 to TRBJ1-5; D not resolved. The CDR3 totals 12 residues. Deletions cut 4 bases from V and 3 bases from J, with 4 bases between. From germline, CDR1 is SGHVS and CDR2 FNYEAQ. CDR3 in amino acids: CASSSLNQPQHF. As DNA, the CDR3 is TGTGCCAGCAGCTCCCTCAATCAGCCCCAGCATTTT.

This clonotype was seen ten or more times. The rearrangement links TRBV10-3 to TRBJ2-3; 9 nucleotides align to TRBD1. The length of the CDR3 is 15 residues. The germline gives CDR1 ENHRY, CDR2 SYGVKD. The trim removed 7 bases at V and 0 bases at J, leaving 5 bases unmatched. CDR3 bases: TGTGCCATCATGCGACAGGGGGGGAGCACAGATACGCAGTATTTT. Translation gives CAIMRQGGSTDTQYF.

This clonotype was counted ten times or more. The V gene is TRBV12-3 or TRBV12-4, the J gene TRBJ1-2, with D perhaps matching TRBD1 (5 bases). The CDR3 covers 13 residues. Trimming took off 5 bases at V and 7 bases at J, with 14 bases between the two ends. The CDR3, as DNA: TGTGCCAGCAGTCTCGGGTGGGGGTCTGGCTACACCTTC. Translated, it gives CASSLGWGSGYTF.

This clonotype was recorded at least ten times. The J gene is TRBJ2-1, the V gene TRBV7-2; unclear D gene. The germline CDR1 and CDR2 sequences are SGHTA and FQGNSA. The V end was cut by 1 base, the J end by 0 bases, with 13 bases between. This CDR3 comprises 17 residues. CDR3 DNA sequence: TGTGCCAGCAGCTTAGTAAGACTTCCCCACTCCTACAATGAGCAGTTCTTC. This codes for CASSLVRLPHSYNEQFF.

This clonotype was picked up a small number of times. The V call is TRBV15, the J call TRBJ2-1; 8 bases fit TRBD2. This CDR3 has 15 residues. Germline CDR1 and CDR2: LNHNV and YYDKDF (reference sequence). Trimming at V came to 5 bases and at J to 4 bases, leaving 7 bases not matched to a gene. This chain's CDR3 is CATSFGGASYNEQFF. The CDR3 nucleotides read TGTGCCACCAGCTTCGGGGGGGCCTCTTACAATGAGCAGTTCTTC.

There are many counts of this clonotype. The chain combines TRBV6-1 with TRBJ2-7, with a weak D call TRBD2 (5 bases). The CDR3 has 13 residues. Trimming took off 6 bases at V and 5 bases at J, with 14 bases between the two ends. Germline lookup yields CDR1 MNHNS and CDR2 SASEGT. The CDR3 region is CASRHSSGDEQYF. The CDR3 DNA is TGTGCCAGCAGGCACTCCAGCGGCGACGAGCAGTACTTC.

This clonotype came up many times. V and J are TRBV25-1 and TRBJ1-1; no firm D call. The CDR3 consists of 13 residues. The V end lost 6 bases, the J end lost 1 base, and 9 bases lay between the germline ends. Germline CDR1 MGHDK, CDR2 SYGVNS. The CDR3 DNA follows: TGTGCCAGCAGGTTCTCCGCGAACACTGAAGCTTTCTTT. It encodes CASRFSANTEAFF.

This clonotype was detected ten times or more. The V and J genes are TRBV7-2 and TRBJ1-5; D perhaps matches TRBD1 (5 bases). Trimming left V 4 bases short and J 5 bases short, with 12 bases between. The CDR3 extends over 14 amino acids. CDR1 is SGHTA and CDR2 is FQGNSA in the germline V gene. The CDR3 loop reads CASSSNGGDQPQHF. In DNA, the CDR3 is TGTGCCAGCAGCTCAAACGGGGGGGATCAGCCCCAGCATTTT.

In regard to this clonotype: Being one base from a much bigger clone, this may be a read error. J is TRBJ2-7 and V is TRBV4-3; D is unresolved. The CDR3 covers 14 residues. Germline CDR1 is LGHNA and CDR2 is YSLEER. Trimming removed 1 base at V and 4 bases at J, with 11 bases between. The CDR3 bases are TGCGCCAGCAGCCAAGTCCCATGGGAATACGAGCAGTACTTC. Translation: CASSQVPWEYEQYF.

By share, this clonotype ranks as medium-sized. The chain has TRBV5-5 and TRBJ1-5; D not resolved. Germline CDR1 reads SGHKS; CDR2 reads YYEKEE (reference sequence). The V end lost 0 bases, the J end lost 0 bases, and 7 bases lay between the germline ends. The CDR3 runs to 15 residues. The CDR3 is CASSLAPDSNQPQHF. In DNA, the CDR3 is TGTGCCAGCAGCTTGGCCCCCGATAGCAATCAGCCCCAGCATTTT.

This clonotype occurred many times. The genes are TRBV20-1 and TRBJ1-2, with 8 bases aligning to TRBD1. V trimming: 1 base; J trimming: 8 bases; junction bases outside the gene matches: 15. The CDR3 runs to 16 residues. CDR1 is DFQATT and CDR2 is SNEGSKA in the germline V gene (reference sequence). CDR3 in amino acids: CSARGPPRQGARGYTF. CDR3 in DNA: TGCAGTGCTAGAGGACCGCCCCGCCAGGGGGCTCGCGGCTACACCTTC.

This clonotype was detected once. V and J are TRBV19 and TRBJ2-3, with 7 bases fitting TRBD2. Per the germline V gene, CDR1 is LNHDA and CDR2 is SQIVND (reference sequence). Germline trimming cut 7 bases from V and 2 bases from J; bases unmatched to any gene: 6. There are 14 residues in the CDR3. CDR3 in DNA: TGTGCCAGTACAGGGCTAGCGGACACAGATACGCAGTATTTT. It encodes CASTGLADTDTQYF.

In its sample, this clonotype was seen many times. V and J are TRBV9 and TRBJ2-4; 7 bases agree with TRBD2. The CDR3 has 16 residues. Germline V gene sequence: CDR1 SGDLS, CDR2 YYNGEE. Trimming cost V 0 bases and J 7 bases; bases outside gene matches: 10. For the CDR3, the DNA is TGTGCCAGCAGCGTAGGGAGAGCGGGGCCCTCGAACATTCAGTACTTC. This sequence encodes CASSVGRAGPSNIQYF.

Worth noting for this clonotype: A much larger clone lies one base from this, so it may be a read error. The chain combines TRBV11-3 with TRBJ2-2; 7 nucleotides agree with TRBD2. Germline V gene sequence: CDR1 SGHNT, CDR2 YENEEA. Trimming cost V 3 bases and J 4 bases; bases outside gene matches: 8. CDR3 length: 16 residues. The CDR3 sequence is CASSLGGTWSTGELFF. DNA of the CDR3: TGTGCCAGCAGCTTGGGGGGGACCTGGAGCACCGGGGAGCTGTTTTTT.

This clonotype occurred many times. V is TRBV20-1 and J is TRBJ2-1; possible D gene TRBD2, 5 bases. V was cut by 3 bases and J by 0 bases, with 12 bases left in between. This CDR3 spans 15 amino acids. Per the germline V gene, CDR1 is DFQATT and CDR2 is SNEGSKA (reference sequence). CDR3 sequence (DNA): TGCAGTGCTAGCGGGATCACGAGCTCCTACAATGAGCAGTTCTTC. This gives the protein CSASGITSSYNEQFF.

For this clonotype: A read error may be the cause here, since a much bigger clone is one base away. The chain couples TRBV18 to TRBJ1-4; D gene ambiguous. The CDR3 is made up of 15 amino acids. Germline V CDR1 and CDR2: KGHSH, LQKENI. The V gene lost 1 base and the J gene lost 8 bases, with 14 bases spanning the gap. The CDR3 DNA is TGTGCCAGCTCACCACAGAGACAAGATGAGGAAAAACTGTTTTTT. Its protein product is CASSPQRQDEEKLFF. The full variable domain, completed using reference TRBV18 and TRBJ1-4, is NAGVMQNPRHLVRRRGQEARLRCSPMKGHSHVYWYRQLPEEGLKFMVYLQKENIIDESGMPKERFSAEFPKEGPSILRIQQVVRGDSAAYFCASSPQRQDEEKLFFGSGTQLSVL.